A single sample gave rise to the 14 T cell receptor beta chains below, sequenced in a study of blood T cell repertoires in COVID-19. The protocol was immunoSEQ multiplex PCR, while the TCRdb copy is restricted to in-frame clones and leaves out a portion. Seen here are over 55,000 clones, 65% to 85% observed once, and the top ten hold less than 4.5%. What was sequenced was PBMCs or T cells enriched from blood (not recorded which). The receptors stem from a woman in her thirties or forties with acute COVID-19.

This clone turned up a few times. This chain links TRBV5-1 with TRBJ1-1; 9 nucleotides match TRBD1. V was clipped by 4 bases and J by 1 base; unmatched bases: 8. There are 16 residues in the CDR3. Germline V gives CDR1 SGHRS, CDR2 YFSETQ. The CDR3 DNA is TGCGCCAGCAGCGCAACACAGGGGGCGAAGAACACTGAAGCTTTCTTT. It translates to CASSATQGAKNTEAFF.

V gene TRBV28 combines with J gene TRBJ2-1; maybe TRBD1 (6 bases). Germline CDR1 and CDR2: MDHEN and SYDVKM. The V gene lost 8 bases and the J gene lost 4 bases, with 18 bases spanning the gap. There are 15 residues in the CDR3. CDR3 sequence reads: CASQIQGTPYNEQFF. CDR3 coding DNA: TGTGCCAGCCAGATACAGGGTACCCCTTACAATGAGCAGTTCTTC.

This clone is a singleton in its sample. The V gene is TRBV19, the J gene TRBJ2-5; 9 bases line up with TRBD1. Germline trimming cut 1 base from V and 5 bases from J; bases unmatched to any gene: 2. The CDR3 runs to 14 residues. CDR1 and CDR2 (germline): LNHDA, SQIVND (reference sequence). As DNA, the CDR3 is TGTGCCAGTAGTATAGCCGGACAGGGGGAGACCCAGTACTTC. It yields the protein CASSIAGQGETQYF.

V and J are TRBV7-9 and TRBJ2-7; perhaps TRBD2 as D (6 bases). Trimming took off 5 bases at V and 4 bases at J, with 12 bases between the two ends. The CDR3 runs 13 residues. Germline assignment: CDR1 SEHNR and CDR2 FQNEAQ (reference sequence). CDR3 bases: TGTGCCAGCAGCCACGGGGGTCCTTACGAGCAGTACGTC. This translates into CASSHGGPYEQYV.

V and J are TRBV10-3 and TRBJ2-2; tentatively, D is TRBD1 (5 bases). CDR3 size: 14 residues. Germline lookup yields CDR1 ENHRY and CDR2 SYGVKD. V shed 0 bases and J shed 5 bases, with 7 bases lying between them. This CDR3 reads CAISESRGTGELFF. The CDR3 DNA sequence: TGTGCCATCAGTGAGTCTAGGGGAACCGGGGAGCTGTTTTTT.

V gene TRBV29-1 combines with J gene TRBJ2-2; D might be TRBD1 (6 bases). V was shortened by 4 bases and J by 0 bases, with 21 bases between the two germline ends. The V gene's germline CDR1 is SQVTM and CDR2 ANQGSEA. The CDR3 contains 18 residues. CDR3 bases: TGCAGCGTTGCCCGGGACAACCTATTCCCCGCGAACACCGGGGAGCTGTTTTTT. Translating it yields CSVARDNLFPANTGELFF.

The chain joins TRBV9 to TRBJ2-7; D is perhaps TRBD1 (6 bases). This CDR3 is built from 15 residues. V lost 3 bases to trimming and J lost 3 bases, with 16 bases between them. The germline V gene encodes CDR1 SGDLS and CDR2 YYNGEE. The CDR3 loop reads CASSGNRAENYEQYF. The DNA of the CDR3 is TGTGCCAGCAGCGGAAACAGGGCCGAAAACTACGAGCAGTACTTC.

The V gene is TRBV18, the J gene TRBJ2-4; perhaps TRBD1 as D (5 bases). The V end was cut by 3 bases, the J end by 3 bases, with 12 bases between. CDR1 is KGHSH and CDR2 is LQKENI in the germline V gene. The CDR3 contains 15 residues. The CDR3 is CASSPRDLVKNIQYF. CDR3 DNA sequence: TGTGCCAGCTCACCCAGGGATCTCGTCAAAAACATTCAGTACTTC.

The J gene is TRBJ1-6, the V gene TRBV3-1 (or the pseudogene TRBV3-2); possibly TRBD1 for D (5 bases). Germline V gene sequence: CDR1 LGHDT, CDR2 YNNKEL (reference sequence). The CDR3 length is 17 residues. Trimming left V 4 bases short and J 0 bases short, with 13 bases between. CDR3: CASSLHGGSSYNSPLHF. The CDR3 DNA sequence: TGTGCCAGCAGCCTCCACGGGGGGAGCTCCTATAATTCACCCCTCCACTTT.

This clone turned up a few times. V is TRBV6-2 or TRBV6-3 and J is TRBJ2-7; TRBD2 matches at 14 bases. Germline CDR1 reads MNHEY; CDR2 reads SVGEGT. The trim removed 6 bases at V and 0 bases at J, leaving 7 bases unmatched. CDR3 length: 17 residues. CDR3 sequence (DNA): TGTGCCAGCAGCAGCCCGGGACTAGCGGGAGACTCCTACGAGCAGTACTTC. Translated, it gives CASSSPGLAGDSYEQYF.

The sample holds a few counts of this clone. The chain employs TRBV3-1 (or the pseudogene TRBV3-2) and TRBJ2-5, with 8 bases that match TRBD1. This CDR3 spans 15 amino acids. CDR1 is LGHDT, CDR2 YNNKEL, per germline (reference sequence). J was trimmed by 6 bases and V by 0 bases; bases with no gene match: 6. As DNA, the CDR3 is TGTGCCAGCAGCCAAGATCGGCAGGGGGCACAGACCCAGTACTTC. Its translation: CASSQDRQGAQTQYF.

The count of this clone is one. The V call is TRBV5-6, the J call TRBJ1-2, with D unresolved. The ends were cut back, 0 bases at V and 2 bases at J, with 14 bases in the middle. This CDR3 spans 16 amino acids. Germline values: CDR1 SGHDT, CDR2 YYEEEE. The CDR3 loop is CASSLVGSPSNYGYTF. CDR3 bases: TGTGCCAGCAGCTTGGTAGGGAGCCCCTCCAACTATGGCTACACCTTC.

V and J are TRBV7-2 and TRBJ1-5, with 11 bases aligning to TRBD1. Germline V gene lookup returns CDR1 SGHTA and CDR2 FQGNSA. This CDR3 contains 16 residues. With 1 base clipped from V and 6 bases from J, the junction kept 5 bases outside the gene matches. DNA for the CDR3: TGTGCCAGCAGCTTAGGGACAGGGGGCTGGGGTCAGCCCCAGCATTTT. Residues: CASSLGTGGWGQPQHF.

The chain couples TRBV7-7 to TRBJ2-3; 9 positions match TRBD1. This CDR3 spans 17 amino acids. Germline V CDR1 and CDR2: SSHAT, FNYEAQ (reference sequence). The junction had 12 bases not matched to a gene; V was cut back by 1 base and J by 7 bases. CDR3 sequence: CASSLGVPGQGGYTQYF. The CDR3 DNA is TGTGCCAGCAGCTTAGGGGTACCGGGACAGGGTGGATATACGCAGTATTTT.